Listed below are T cell receptor beta chains from one sample, sequenced in a study of T cell repertoires in cytomegalovirus infection. TCRdb re-analysed the reads in MiXCR, keeping a single row per CDR3 protein. Of some 250,000 distinct CDR3 sequences listed, roughly 9% are singletons. The sample consisted of PBMCs. The origin of the receptors is a human donor in good health (CMV status not recorded). Some clones in this sample may be carry-over from other donors' samples. Each CDR3 is given with its conserved first and last residue. A D gene is named only where the DNA matches it firmly. Rows may omit the clone size; those that give it use once, few, many or a size class.

j_gene: TRBJ1-4; d_gene: -; v_gene: TRBV12-3/TRBV12-4; abundance: few; len: 16; CDR3aa: CASSFGRLTTNEKLFF; CDR3nt: TGTGCCAGCAGTTTTGGCAGGCTTACAACTAATGAAAAACTGTTTTTT
j_gene: TRBJ2-2; d_gene: TRBD1; v_gene: TRBV7-3; abundance: many; len: 15; CDR3aa: CASSPWTGGTGELFF; CDR3nt: TGTGCCAGCAGTCCCTGGACAGGAGGTACCGGGGAGCTGTTTTTT
j_gene: TRBJ2-1; d_gene: TRBD2; v_gene: TRBV29-1; abundance: many; len: 16; CDR3aa: CSGEPIAGGVYNEQFF; CDR3nt: TGCAGCGGGGAGCCCATAGCGGGAGGGGTCTACAATGAGCAGTTCTTC
j_gene: TRBJ2-1; d_gene: -; v_gene: TRBV29-1; abundance: -; len: 14; CDR3aa: CSVEAGGRASEQFF; CDR3nt: TGCAGCGTTGAAGCAGGGGGGCGAGCGAGTGAGCAGTTCTTC
j_gene: TRBJ2-5; d_gene: TRBD2; v_gene: TRBV20-1; abundance: many; len: 11; CDR3aa: CSAPTSGRPYF; CDR3nt: TGCAGTGCTCCGACTAGCGGGAGGCCATACTTC
j_gene: TRBJ2-5; d_gene: TRBD2; v_gene: TRBV19; abundance: few; len: 13; CDR3aa: CASASGGLETQYF; CDR3nt: TGTGCCAGTGCTAGCGGGGGTTTAGAGACCCAGTACTTC
j_gene: TRBJ2-1; d_gene: TRBD2; v_gene: TRBV20-1; abundance: -; len: 14; CDR3aa: CSARESIAGDEQFF; CDR3nt: TGCAGTGCTAGAGAGTCAATAGCGGGGGATGAGCAGTTCTTC
j_gene: TRBJ2-7; d_gene: -; v_gene: TRBV6-2/TRBV6-3; abundance: few; len: 12; CDR3aa: CASSPSFYEQYF; CDR3nt: TGTGCCAGCAGCCCTTCCTTCTACGAGCAGTACTTC
j_gene: TRBJ2-3; d_gene: -; v_gene: TRBV20-1; abundance: -; len: 14; CDR3aa: CSARQRGGTDTQYF; CDR3nt: TGCAGTGCTAGGCAAAGGGGGGGCACAGATACGCAGTATTTT
j_gene: TRBJ2-5; d_gene: TRBD2; v_gene: TRBV20-1; abundance: few; len: 23; CDR3aa: CSASPRAGRIPGTSGSKAETQYF; CDR3nt: TGCAGTGCTAGTCCACGGGCAGGGCGAATTCCCGGGACTAGCGGGAGCAAGGCAGAGACCCAGTACTTC
j_gene: TRBJ1-5; d_gene: -; v_gene: TRBV7-2; abundance: many; len: 15; CDR3aa: CASSLAGVRDQPQHF; CDR3nt: TGTGCCAGCAGCTTAGCAGGCGTCCGGGATCAGCCCCAGCATTTT
j_gene: TRBJ1-3; d_gene: -; v_gene: TRBV7-2; abundance: many; len: 16; CDR3aa: CASSPRGTRTGNTIYF; CDR3nt: TGTGCCAGCAGCCCCCGGGGGACACGGACTGGAAACACCATATATTTT
j_gene: TRBJ2-1; d_gene: TRBD2; v_gene: TRBV6-1; abundance: many; len: 15; CDR3aa: CASSESSGRWGEQFF; CDR3nt: TGTGCCAGCAGTGAATCTAGCGGGAGGTGGGGTGAGCAGTTCTTC
j_gene: TRBJ2-7; d_gene: TRBD1; v_gene: TRBV30; abundance: many; len: 11; CDR3aa: CALSRGYEQYF; CDR3nt: TGTGCCTTGTCCAGGGGGTACGAGCAGTACTTC
j_gene: TRBJ1-2; d_gene: -; v_gene: TRBV5-1; abundance: few; len: 13; CDR3aa: CASSRQEPYGYTF; CDR3nt: TGCGCCAGCAGCCGTCAGGAACCCTATGGCTACACCTTC
j_gene: TRBJ2-2; d_gene: TRBD2; v_gene: TRBV20-1; abundance: -; len: 15; CDR3aa: CSAPSGTSGTGELFF; CDR3nt: TGCAGTGCTCCCTCCGGGACTAGCGGGACCGGGGAGCTGTTTTTT
j_gene: TRBJ1-1; d_gene: -; v_gene: TRBV29-1; abundance: few; len: 11; CDR3aa: CSVPRGSRAFF; CDR3nt: TGCAGCGTCCCGAGGGGGTCTCGGGCTTTCTTT
j_gene: TRBJ1-2; d_gene: -; v_gene: TRBV28; abundance: -; len: 12; CDR3aa: CASRRTAYGYTF; CDR3nt: TGTGCCAGCAGACGGACGGCCTATGGCTACACCTTC
j_gene: TRBJ1-1; d_gene: -; v_gene: TRBV7-8; abundance: many; len: 14; CDR3aa: CASSQNLDSTEAFF; CDR3nt: TGTGCCAGCAGCCAGAACTTGGACAGCACTGAAGCTTTCTTT
j_gene: TRBJ2-5; d_gene: -; v_gene: TRBV7-2; abundance: many; len: 15; CDR3aa: CASSRAGTEKETQYF; CDR3nt: TGTGCCAGCAGCCGAGCCGGGACTGAGAAAGAGACCCAGTACTTC
j_gene: TRBJ1-2; d_gene: TRBD1; v_gene: TRBV12-3/TRBV12-4; abundance: many; len: 14; CDR3aa: CASSRQGFFYGYTF; CDR3nt: TGTGCCAGCAGTCGACAGGGGTTCTTCTATGGCTACACCTTC
j_gene: TRBJ1-4; d_gene: -; v_gene: TRBV7-6; abundance: many; len: 14; CDR3aa: CASSLDQANEKLFF; CDR3nt: TGTGCCAGCAGCTTAGATCAGGCTAATGAAAAACTGTTTTTT
j_gene: TRBJ2-1; d_gene: -; v_gene: TRBV18; abundance: -; len: 17; CDR3aa: CASSPLEGGYSYNEQFF; CDR3nt: TGTGCCAGCTCACCGTTAGAGGGGGGATACTCCTACAATGAGCAGTTCTTC
j_gene: TRBJ2-1; d_gene: -; v_gene: TRBV7-6; abundance: many; len: 13; CDR3aa: CASSSLTYNEQFF; CDR3nt: TGTGCCAGTAGCTCCCTGACCTACAATGAGCAGTTCTTC
j_gene: TRBJ2-3; d_gene: -; v_gene: TRBV6-1; abundance: many; len: 15; CDR3aa: CASSSLTDFGRTQYF; CDR3nt: TGTGCCAGCAGTTCCTTGACTGATTTCGGGCGTACGCAGTATTTT
j_gene: TRBJ1-1; d_gene: TRBD1; v_gene: TRBV7-2; abundance: many; len: 14; CDR3aa: CASSSTGINTEAFF; CDR3nt: TGTGCCAGCAGCTCGACAGGGATTAACACTGAAGCTTTCTTT